The sequence of this TCR beta chain was determined in a study of blood T cell repertoires in COVID-19. The wider study: COVID-19 samples collected from the United States, Italy and Spain covered acute and convalescent phases. PBMCs, B-cell-depleted T cells, or T cells provided the cDNA or gDNA that made up the material.

In germline, CDR1 is SGDLS, CDR2 YYNGEE. The CDR3 is 18 residues long. V was pared by 0 bases and J by 1 base, with 19 bases between. Produced via immunoSEQ multiplex PCR; TCRdb's table is partial and in-frame only. The sample yields 180,000 or so clones, approximately 85% seen once. The source material was peripheral blood. The chain links TRBV9 to TRBJ1-1; perhaps TRBD1 as D (6 bases). The sequence was collected from a man in his 60s with acute or convalescent COVID-19. The CDR3 region has the DNA TGTGCCAGCAGCGTAGTTGGGGGCGAAGTGGATCCGAACACTGAAGCTTTCTTT. This gives the protein CASSVVGGEVDPNTEAFF.